These 11 T cell receptor beta chains share one sample of origin, sequenced in a study of blood T cell repertoires in COVID-19. Clones were read by immunoSEQ multiplex PCR, and TCRdb kept only the in-frame ones, dropping some. This table has 130,000 to 150,000 clones, about 85% appearing once. Sequenced material: peripheral blood. The receptors were sampled from a human donor in a cohort sampled during active COVID-19.

The DNA of the CDR3 is TGTGCCAGCAGCCAGCAGGGGTTCAACTATGGCTACACCTTC. It translates to CASSQQGFNYGYTF. V usage is TRBV5-4 and J usage is TRBJ1-2, with D possibly TRBD1 on 6 matching bases. Germline CDR1 reads SGHNT; CDR2 reads YYREEE (reference sequence). CDR3 length: 14 amino acids. V was shortened by 4 bases and J by 2 bases, with 12 bases between the two germline ends.

This chain joins TRBV10-3 and TRBJ1-1; perhaps TRBD1 as D (5 bases). This CDR3 comprises 14 residues. V shed 2 bases and J shed 1 base, with 8 bases lying between them. Germline V gene sequence: CDR1 ENHRY, CDR2 SYGVKD. In nucleotides, the CDR3 is TGTGCCATCAGTGAGACAGGCGGGAACACTGAAGCTTTCTTT. This sequence encodes CAISETGGNTEAFF.

The chain joins TRBV9 to TRBJ2-6, with a tentative D call TRBD2 (5 bases). CDR3 length: 14 residues. Germline lookup yields CDR1 SGDLS and CDR2 YYNGEE. The V end lost 4 bases, the J end lost 4 bases, and 9 bases lay between the germline ends. CDR3 in DNA: TGTGCCAGCAGCCCGGGATCCGGGGCCAACGTCCTGACTTTC. It is translated as CASSPGSGANVLTF.

The V call is TRBV3-1 (or the pseudogene TRBV3-2), the J call TRBJ2-7, with 7 bases fitting TRBD1. Germline CDR1 is LGHDT and CDR2 is YNNKEL (reference sequence). The CDR3 contains 15 residues. The trim removed 7 bases at V and 6 bases at J, leaving 15 bases unmatched. In DNA, the CDR3 is TGTGCCAGCACCCCCAGAACTACAGGGGTGGGCGAGCAGTACTTC. Translating gives CASTPRTTGVGEQYF.

CDR3 sequence reads: CASSFGQGDQPQHF. CDR3 bases: TGTGCCAGCAGCTTTGGGCAGGGTGATCAGCCCCAGCATTTT. This rearrangement joins TRBV7-9 to TRBJ1-5; a weak D match, TRBD1 (5 bases). The V gene's germline CDR1 is SEHNR and CDR2 FQNEAQ (reference sequence). Trimming stripped 3 bases from V and 5 bases from J, with 11 bases between. The CDR3 runs to 14 residues.

V usage is TRBV30 and J usage is TRBJ1-6; no reliable D call. With 4 bases removed from V and 9 bases from J, the gap between germline ends came to 13 bases. CDR1 is GTSNPN and CDR2 is SVGIG in the germline V gene (reference sequence). This CDR3 comprises 13 residues. In DNA form, the CDR3 reads TGTGCCTGGACGAACGGGGTCGTTTCACCCCTCCACTTT. Residues: CAWTNGVVSPLHF.

This clone was detected only once. The chain recombines TRBV12-3 or TRBV12-4 with TRBJ2-7, with D possibly matching TRBD1 (5 bases). The CDR3 loop spans 12 amino acids. The V and J ends lost 5 bases and 9 bases respectively, with 14 bases between them. The DNA of the CDR3 is TGTGCCAGCAGTCCACAGGTTCAGGCGCAGTACTTC. Translated: CASSPQVQAQYF.

This clone has a single count. The chain has TRBV10-1 and TRBJ2-7; 7 positions match TRBD2. Trimming at V came to 7 bases and at J to 2 bases, leaving 8 bases not matched to a gene. The CDR3 runs 14 residues. Germline lookup yields CDR1 WNHNN and CDR2 SYGVQD (reference sequence). CDR3 sequence: CASTTGGVTYEQYF. For the CDR3, the DNA is TGCGCCAGCACCACTGGGGGGGTAACCTACGAGCAGTACTTC.

This rearrangement joins TRBV12-3 or TRBV12-4 to TRBJ2-5, with D unclear. The CDR3 is 11 residues long. Between the trimmed V and J ends, which lost 2 bases and 5 bases, there was a span of 3 bases. The DNA of the CDR3 is TGTGCCAGCAGTTTACGGGAGACCCAGTACTTC. Its protein is CASSLRETQYF.

The J gene is TRBJ2-7, the V gene TRBV5-5, with TRBD1 identical over 7 bases. CDR1 SGHKS and CDR2 YYEKEE come from the germline V gene (reference sequence). This CDR3 contains 14 residues. With 0 bases clipped from V and 3 bases from J, the junction kept 3 bases outside the gene matches. CDR3 sequence (DNA): TGTGCCAGCAGCTTGGGGGCAGGGGGCTACGAGCAGTACTTC. Translating gives CASSLGAGGYEQYF.

The V call is TRBV6-2 or TRBV6-3, the J call TRBJ1-1, with 9 bases fitting TRBD1. The CDR3 contains 15 residues. Germline V gene sequence: CDR1 MNHEY, CDR2 SVGEGT. V gave up 2 bases and J gave up 4 bases; unmatched junction bases: 5. Written as DNA, the CDR3 is TGTGCCAGCAGTTACCCGACAGGGGGTGTCACTGAAGCTTTCTTT. Translating gives CASSYPTGGVTEAFF.